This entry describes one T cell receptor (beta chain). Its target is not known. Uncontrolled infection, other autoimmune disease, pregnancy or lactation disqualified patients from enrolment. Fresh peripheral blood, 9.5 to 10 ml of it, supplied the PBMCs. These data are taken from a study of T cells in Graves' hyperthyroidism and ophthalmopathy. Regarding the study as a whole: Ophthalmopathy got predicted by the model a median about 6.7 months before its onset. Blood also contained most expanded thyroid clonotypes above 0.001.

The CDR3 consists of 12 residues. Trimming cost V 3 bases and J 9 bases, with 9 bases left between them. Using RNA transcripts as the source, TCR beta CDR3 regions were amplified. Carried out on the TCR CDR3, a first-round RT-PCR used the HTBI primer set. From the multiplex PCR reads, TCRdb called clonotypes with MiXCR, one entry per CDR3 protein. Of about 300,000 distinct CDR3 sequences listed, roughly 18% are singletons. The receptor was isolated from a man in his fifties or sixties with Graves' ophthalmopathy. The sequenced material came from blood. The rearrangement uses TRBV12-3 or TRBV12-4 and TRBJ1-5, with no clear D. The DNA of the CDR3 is TGTGCCAGCAGTTTGCCCGGACGGCCCCAGCATTTT. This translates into CASSLPGRPQHF.